This section outlines one T cell receptor beta chain sequence together with its context. Its target is unknown. Through template switching, UMIs that included a 6-nucleotide sample barcode were added. TCRdb re-called the 5' RACE reads; every CDR3 protein appears as one record, without DNA. The listing records approximately 400,000 distinct CDR3 sequences. The data were taken from a study of monozygotic twins with inflammatory bowel disease. General study results and limits: Immunosuppressive treatments were not uniform, and this may have added variability to patient repertoires. Repertoire similarity matched across concordant and discordant twins, perhaps owing to limited power. IBD patients shared fewer clonotypes with other individuals than healthy twins, especially patients with disease activity signs.

The sequence came from a human donor with ulcerative colitis or Crohn's disease, or a healthy co-twin of an affected twin (not recorded which). What was sequenced was blood.

CDR3 in amino acids: CAWSAHIGGNQPQHF. The chain uses TRBV30 and TRBJ1-5; the D call from TCRdb, TRBD1, cannot be confirmed without DNA. The CDR3 is made up of 15 amino acids. Germline loops: CDR1 GTSNPN, CDR2 SVGIG (reference sequence).